The present TCR beta chain was sequenced within a study of Graves' ophthalmopathy and Graves' hyperthyroidism. The study's findings and limits: Distinction of ophthalmopathy from stable hyperthyroidism by a 13-signature model reached 85% to 90% sensitivity and more than 65% specificity. The model's prediction of ophthalmopathy progression had 70.59% sensitivity and roughly 72% specificity.

The CDR3 contains 15 residues. Trimming left V 0 bases short and J 2 bases short, with 11 bases between. The germline V gene encodes CDR1 SGHRS and CDR2 YFSETQ. CDR3 regions of TCR beta were amplified from RNA transcripts. First-round RT-PCR used HTBI primers; second-round multiplex PCR followed. TCRdb called the multiplex PCR reads again in MiXCR, with one record for every CDR3 protein. The repertoire holds some 1.1 million distinct CDR3 sequences, approximately 35% seen once, with around 10% in the top ten. Details on this clonotype: Its antigen is undetermined.

Each hyperthyroidism patient was newly diagnosed, with under 2 months' duration, and aged 18 to 65. Clinical symptoms, serum thyroxine, TRAb, thyroid ultrasound and orbital computed tomography formed the basis of diagnosis. Sequenced input: peripheral blood or thyroid tissue (not recorded which). This chain joins TRBV5-1 and TRBJ2-5; possible D gene TRBD1, 5 bases. The TCR was taken from an adult man with Graves' hyperthyroidism. The CDR3 spells CASSLDPGIQETQYF. Here the CDR3 DNA reads TGCGCCAGCAGCTTGGATCCAGGGATTCAAGAGACCCAGTACTTC.